Shown below are 14 T cell receptor beta chains from a single sample sequenced in a study of T cell responses to AZD1222 COVID-19 vaccine. Using immunoSEQ multiplex PCR, the repertoire was profiled, and TCRdb retains in-frame clones only, with some absent. The sample contains about 170,000 clones, just over 90% of which appear only once. The sequencing used peripheral blood, collected on day 0 of AZD1222 vaccination. The receptors shown here come from an adult in good health.

The rearrangement uses TRBV3-1 (or the pseudogene TRBV3-2) and TRBJ1-2; D is possibly TRBD1 (5 bases). V lost 3 bases and J 5 bases, leaving 13 bases between the germline ends. The CDR3 has 14 residues. In germline, CDR1 is LGHDT, CDR2 YNNKEL (reference sequence). The CDR3 loop reads CASSQTEPGYGYTF. In nucleotides, the CDR3 is TGTGCCAGCAGCCAGACAGAGCCTGGGTATGGCTACACCTTC.

The chain couples TRBV3-1 (or the pseudogene TRBV3-2) to TRBJ1-6; 7 bases are shared with TRBD1. The V gene's germline CDR1 is LGHDT and CDR2 YNNKEL (reference sequence). V trimming: 3 bases; J trimming: 0 bases; junction bases outside the gene matches: 5. The CDR3 is 17 residues long. This chain's CDR3 is CASSHTQGFSYNSPLHF. CDR3 bases: TGTGCCAGCAGCCATACACAGGGGTTCTCCTATAATTCACCCCTCCACTTT.

The chain carries TRBV19 and TRBJ2-2, with D unclear. The CDR3 extends over 17 amino acids. With 3 bases removed from V and 0 bases from J, the gap between germline ends came to 14 bases. Germline V lookup: CDR1 LNHDA, CDR2 SQIVND (reference sequence). In nucleotides, the CDR3 is TGTGCCAGTAGTATTCGAATCGGAGATCCGAACACCGGGGAGCTGTTTTTT. Protein product: CASSIRIGDPNTGELFF. The whole variable domain, remainder taken from reference TRBV19 and TRBJ2-2, is DGGITQSPKYLFRKEGQNVTLSCEQNLNHDAMYWYRQDPGQGLRLIYYSQIVNDFQKGDIAEGYSVSREKKESFPLTVTSAQKNPTAFYLCASSIRIGDPNTGELFFGEGSRLTVL.

The rearrangement uses TRBV24-1 and TRBJ2-2; D remains ambiguous. The CDR3 runs to 15 residues. The V end lost 4 bases, the J end lost 6 bases, and 14 bases lay between the germline ends. CDR1 KGHDR and CDR2 SFDVKD come from the germline V gene. The CDR3 loop reads CATSDPVNRAGELFF. The CDR3 DNA reads as TGTGCCACCAGTGACCCTGTCAATCGCGCCGGGGAGCTGTTTTTT.

The chain has TRBV11-2 and TRBJ1-1; no clear D. Germline values: CDR1 SGHAT, CDR2 FQNNGV. The V end was cut by 3 bases, the J end by 6 bases, with 11 bases between. The length of the CDR3 is 13 residues. The CDR3 loop is CASSFPTVAEAFF. For the CDR3, the DNA is TGTGCCAGCAGCTTCCCGACGGTAGCTGAAGCTTTCTTT.

The CDR3 sequence is CASSTDRDRGYTGELFF. For the CDR3, the DNA is TGTGCCAGCAGCACTGACCGGGACAGGGGGTACACCGGGGAGCTGTTTTTT. V is TRBV7-9 and J is TRBJ2-2, with 11 nucleotides matching TRBD1. This CDR3 has 17 amino acids. The V segment lost 5 bases and the J segment 3 bases; nucleotides outside the gene matches: 8. The germline CDR1 and CDR2 sequences are SEHNR and FQNEAQ (reference sequence).

The V gene is TRBV5-1, the J gene TRBJ1-1; D remains unclear. The germline CDR1 and CDR2 sequences are SGHRS and YFSETQ. V lost 4 bases and J 6 bases, leaving 16 bases between the germline ends. This CDR3 spans 14 amino acids. CDR3 nucleotide sequence: TGCGCCAGCAGCCCAAACATTGATCTGCCTGAAGCTTTCTTT. Residues: CASSPNIDLPEAFF.

J is TRBJ2-3 and V is TRBV5-1, with D perhaps given as TRBD1 or TRBD2 (5 bases each). Deletions cut 4 bases from V and 4 bases from J, with 16 bases between. CDR3 length: 15 residues. Germline CDR1 reads SGHRS; CDR2 reads YFSETQ. In DNA, the CDR3 is TGCGCCAGCAGCGGACTCCGGGGCATGGCAGATACGCAGTATTTT. It specifies CASSGLRGMADTQYF.

The chain is built from TRBV11-2 and TRBJ1-3; D gene ambiguous. The V gene's germline CDR1 is SGHAT and CDR2 FQNNGV. Trimming shortened V by 4 bases and J by 0 bases, and 10 bases separated the two germline ends. This CDR3 contains 15 residues. The CDR3 protein is CASSSDGRSGNTIYF. The CDR3 DNA follows: TGTGCCAGCAGCTCGGACGGCCGCTCTGGAAACACCATATATTTT.

This chain connects TRBV19 to TRBJ1-2; D gene ambiguous. V was clipped by 3 bases and J by 3 bases, with 8 bases between them. Germline V gene sequence: CDR1 LNHDA, CDR2 SQIVND (reference sequence). This CDR3 spans 13 amino acids. CDR3 sequence (DNA): TGTGCCAGTAGTATTTCGACGGACTATGGCTACACCTTC. Translating it yields CASSISTDYGYTF.

The chain uses TRBV5-1 and TRBJ2-7, with TRBD1 as a possible D gene (6 bases). In germline, CDR1 is SGHRS, CDR2 YFSETQ. V was pared by 5 bases and J by 2 bases, with 14 bases between. The CDR3 is 14 amino acids. The chain's CDR3 is CASRRAGETYEQYF. In nucleotides, the CDR3 is TGCGCCAGCAGAAGGGCAGGGGAAACCTACGAGCAGTACTTC. The whole variable domain, filled in from reference TRBV5-1 and TRBJ2-7, reads KAGVTQTPRYLIKTRGQQVTLSCSPISGHRSVSWYQQTPGQGLQFLFEYFSETQRNKGNFPGRFSGRQFSNSRSEMNVSTLELGDSALYLCASRRAGETYEQYFGPGTRLTVT.

The gene calls are TRBV7-6 and TRBJ2-7, with D uncertain. The CDR3 has 16 amino acids. CDR1 is SGHVS and CDR2 is FNYEAQ in the germline V gene. Trimming removed 1 base from V and 1 base from J, with 14 bases in between. CDR3 in amino acids: CASSLEASRSSYEQYF. The CDR3 DNA follows: TGTGCCAGCAGCTTAGAGGCTAGTCGGTCGTCCTACGAGCAGTACTTC.

This chain joins TRBV10-3 and TRBJ2-3; 13 nucleotides match TRBD2. In germline, CDR1 is ENHRY, CDR2 SYGVKD. The CDR3 covers 16 residues. The V and J ends lost 2 bases and 3 bases, in that order; junction bases with no gene match: 2. As DNA, the CDR3 is TGTGCCATCAGTGAGACTAGCGGGAGGGTTACAGATACGCAGTATTTT. Amino acids: CAISETSGRVTDTQYF.

The rearrangement uses TRBV27 and TRBJ2-2, with a tentative D call TRBD2 (5 bases). V shed 6 bases and J shed 3 bases, with 11 bases lying between them. The CDR3 contains 14 residues. CDR1 is MNHEY and CDR2 is SMNVEV in the germline V gene (reference sequence). The CDR3 here is CASSNGLHTGELFF. The CDR3 DNA sequence: TGTGCCAGCAGCAACGGACTTCACACCGGGGAGCTGTTTTTT.